Listed here are 24 T cell receptor beta chains from one sample, sequenced in a study of identical twins. Each CDR3 protein is one row after TCRdb ran MiXCR on the 5' RACE reads. Among hundreds of thousands of distinct CDR3 sequences listed, about 18% were seen once. This sample was shared with a second study, whose subject was T cells expressing NK-cell markers.

The sequenced sample consisted of PBMCs. Every receptor here comes from a young woman in good health.

This clonotype appeared once. The CDR3 DNA reads as TGTGCCAGCAGCCCCCGGGACAGGGGGTCTGAAGCTTTCTTT. Protein product: CASSPRDRGSEAFF. This rearrangement joins TRBV3-1 to TRBJ1-1; TRBD1 agrees at 11 bases. Germline V gene data show CDR1 as LGHDT and CDR2 as YNNKEL (reference sequence). V lost 4 bases and J lost 6; bases outside the gene matches: 4. The CDR3 runs 14 residues.

The chain couples TRBV7-2 to TRBJ2-7, with TRBD1 matching 9 bases. The CDR3 loop spans 16 amino acids. V lost 2 bases and J lost 2; bases outside the gene matches: 7. In germline, CDR1 is SGHTA, CDR2 FQGNSA. The CDR3 DNA reads as TGTGCCAGCAGCTTACTCGGGACAGGGAGTACCTACGAGCAGTACTTC. Translation gives CASSLLGTGSTYEQYF. Full variable domain (outside the CDR3, taken from reference TRBV7-2 and TRBJ2-7): GAGVSQSPSNKVTEKGKDVELRCDPISGHTALYWYRQSLGQGLEFLIYFQGNSAPDKSGLPSDRFSAERTGGSVSTLTIQRTQQEDSAVYLCASSLLGTGSTYEQYFGPGTRLTVT.

The CDR3 region has the DNA TGTGCCAGCAGCTCGTTTAAGTTAGGCGGAAAACTGTTTTTT. Translating it yields CASSSFKLGGKLFF. The chain combines TRBV7-9 with TRBJ1-4; D is ambiguous. CDR3 length equals 14 residues. V shed 4 bases and J shed 10 bases, with 16 bases lying between them. From germline, CDR1 is SEHNR and CDR2 FQNEAQ (reference sequence).

This clonotype has more than one count but fewer than ten. The gene calls are TRBV5-1 and TRBJ1-2; the D is unclear. Trimming cost V 2 bases and J 5 bases, with 13 bases left between them. Germline V gene lookup returns CDR1 SGHRS and CDR2 YFSETQ. The length of the CDR3 is 14 residues. In DNA form, the CDR3 reads TGCGCCAGCAGCTTCCTTTCGGCCGGGTATGGCTACACCTTC. Translated: CASSFLSAGYGYTF.

This clonotype was seen a few times. The rearrangement links TRBV12-3 or TRBV12-4 to TRBJ2-3; no definite D call. The V and J ends lost 4 bases and 1 base respectively, with 12 bases between them. This CDR3 is built from 15 residues. CDR3 protein: CASSSFFGRTDTQYF. The CDR3 bases are TGTGCCAGCAGTTCCTTCTTCGGACGCACAGATACGCAGTATTTT.

This clonotype occurred a few times. The chain is built from TRBV24-1 and TRBJ2-1; no reliable D call. V lost 4 bases to trimming and J lost 4 bases, with 13 bases between them. Germline-derived CDR1 and CDR2 are KGHDR and SFDVKD. The CDR3 totals 15 residues. The CDR3 here is CATSEGPISYNEQFF. The CDR3, as DNA: TGTGCCACCAGTGAGGGCCCTATATCTTACAATGAGCAGTTCTTC.

The chain joins TRBV5-1 to TRBJ2-2; D remains ambiguous. CDR1 and CDR2 (germline): SGHRS, YFSETQ. The CDR3 length is 14 residues. V was trimmed by 1 base and J by 6 bases, leaving 10 bases between them. CDR3: CASSLPIWAGELFF. DNA for the CDR3: TGCGCCAGCAGCTTGCCGATTTGGGCCGGGGAGCTGTTTTTT.

The rearrangement uses TRBV5-1 and TRBJ2-3, with D unresolved. V was cut by 1 base and J by 0 bases, with 6 bases left in between. Germline assignment: CDR1 SGHRS and CDR2 YFSETQ. The CDR3 covers 14 residues. The chain's CDR3 is CASSLFLSTDTQYF. DNA for the CDR3: TGCGCCAGCAGCTTGTTCCTTAGCACAGATACGCAGTATTTT.

This clonotype was recorded many times. This chain links TRBV20-1 with TRBJ1-3, with D possibly TRBD1 on 6 matching bases. The V end was cut by 6 bases, the J end by 2 bases, with 11 bases between. Germline CDR1 DFQATT, CDR2 SNEGSKA (reference sequence). CDR3 length: 13 residues. CDR3 amino acids: CSAETGPGNTIYF. CDR3 coding DNA: TGCAGTGCCGAGACAGGCCCTGGAAACACCATATATTTT.

This clonotype has a single count. The V and J genes are TRBV7-2 and TRBJ2-5; D is uncertain. The germline V gene encodes CDR1 SGHTA and CDR2 FQGNSA. The germline V and J ends were trimmed by 1 base and 7 bases, with 16 bases remaining between them. The CDR3 sequence is 15 residues long. The CDR3 region has the DNA TGTGCCAGCAGCTTAGGAGGCCCCCAAATGGGGACCCAGTACTTC. This encodes CASSLGGPQMGTQYF.

This clonotype has a handful of counts. V is TRBV18 and J is TRBJ2-2, with D possibly being TRBD1 (5 bases). Germline V gene sequence: CDR1 KGHSH, CDR2 LQKENI. The CDR3 contains 15 residues. V dropped 6 bases and J dropped 6 bases, with 17 bases sitting between them. The DNA of the CDR3 is TGTGCCAGCTCCCAGCTACAGGTTGGGCCCGGGGAGCTGTTTTTT. This gives the protein CASSQLQVGPGELFF.

This clonotype was detected a few times. The chain employs TRBV10-3 and TRBJ2-1, with a weak D call TRBD1 (6 bases). The V and J ends lost 4 bases and 8 bases respectively, with 12 bases between them. The CDR3 has 13 amino acids. Germline lookup yields CDR1 ENHRY and CDR2 SYGVKD. CDR3: CAISGPDSHEQFF. The DNA of the CDR3 is TGTGCCATCAGTGGTCCGGACAGTCATGAGCAGTTCTTC.

This chain connects TRBV7-2 to TRBJ2-2; D call uncertain. Trimming removed 4 bases at V and 9 bases at J, with 12 bases between. The CDR3 totals 13 residues. In germline, CDR1 is SGHTA, CDR2 FQGNSA. DNA for the CDR3: TGTGCCAGCAGCTACCTCGTGGCGAGGGAGCTGTTTTTT. The encoded protein is CASSYLVARELFF.

The chain is built from TRBV5-1 and TRBJ2-5; D possibly corresponds to TRBD1 (6 bases). Trimming removed 0 bases at V and 5 bases at J, with 20 bases between. The CDR3 is made up of 17 amino acids. From germline, CDR1 is SGHRS and CDR2 YFSETQ. CDR3: CASSLERFGTPGETQYF. The CDR3, as DNA: TGCGCCAGCAGCTTGGAGAGGTTCGGGACACCCGGGGAGACCCAGTACTTC.

The chain has TRBV20-1 and TRBJ2-1; 12 bases are a match to TRBD2. The CDR3 loop spans 20 amino acids. Trimming took 2 bases from V and 0 from J; bases not matched to a gene: 14. Per the germline V gene, CDR1 is DFQATT and CDR2 is SNEGSKA (reference sequence). CDR3 DNA: TGCAGTGCTAGAACGACGACTAGCGGGAGTCCACTAAACTCCTACAATGAGCAGTTCTTC. Amino acids: CSARTTTSGSPLNSYNEQFF.

The chain has TRBV7-8 and TRBJ2-7; perhaps D is TRBD1 or TRBD2 (5 bases each). Germline V lookup: CDR1 SGHVS, CDR2 FQNEAQ. Trimming pared 4 bases from V and 3 bases from J, leaving 16 bases between. CDR3 size: 15 residues. The CDR3 loop is CASSWGRGGSYEQYF. CDR3 DNA: TGTGCCAGCAGCTGGGGACGGGGCGGTAGCTACGAGCAGTACTTC.

The V gene is TRBV14, the J gene TRBJ2-1; D may be TRBD1 (6 bases). Germline V lookup: CDR1 SGHDN, CDR2 FVKESK. V lost 4 bases to trimming and J lost 6 bases, with 22 bases between them. The CDR3 contains 17 residues. This chain's CDR3 is CASSPVGTGSKGNEQFF. CDR3 nucleotide sequence: TGTGCCAGCAGCCCCGTCGGTACAGGGAGCAAGGGCAATGAGCAGTTCTTC. Full variable domain (rest looked up from reference TRBV14 and TRBJ2-1): EAGVTQFPSHSVIEKGQTVTLRCDPISGHDNLYWYRRVMGKEIKFLLHFVKESKQDESGMPNNRFLAERTGGTYSTLKVQPAELEDSGVYFCASSPVGTGSKGNEQFFGPGTRLTVL.

This clonotype was recorded a few times. V and J are TRBV27 and TRBJ1-2, with D unresolved. The CDR3 spans 11 residues. CDR1 and CDR2 (germline): MNHEY, SMNVEV (reference sequence). V lost 7 bases and J 8 bases, leaving 11 bases between the germline ends. The CDR3 nucleotides read TGTGCCAGCATGGGCTCTTGGGGCTACACCTTC. It codes for CASMGSWGYTF.

This clonotype has only a few counts. This chain links TRBV20-1 with TRBJ1-1; D unclear. With 3 bases removed from V and 3 bases from J, the gap between germline ends came to 14 bases. This CDR3 region has 14 residues. Per the germline V gene, CDR1 is DFQATT and CDR2 is SNEGSKA (reference sequence). CDR3 sequence (DNA): TGCAGTGCTAGGGCGGCCAGCGGGGACACTGAAGCTTTCTTT. Translation gives CSARAASGDTEAFF.

The V gene is TRBV3-1, the J gene TRBJ2-2; either TRBD1 or TRBD2 may supply D (5 bases each). In germline, CDR1 is LGHDT, CDR2 YNNKEL (reference sequence). Trimming took off 4 bases at V and 2 bases at J, with 8 bases between the two ends. The CDR3 totals 14 residues. The CDR3 reads CASSPRGNTGELFF. The CDR3 DNA is TGTGCCAGCAGCCCGAGGGGAAACACCGGGGAGCTGTTTTTT.

This clonotype was recorded a few times. The chain employs TRBV27 and TRBJ2-1; 9 bases align to TRBD1. The CDR3 is 13 residues long. Losses at the gene ends were 6 bases for V and 8 bases for J; bases not matched to a gene: 5. The germline V gene has CDR1 MNHEY and CDR2 SMNVEV (reference sequence). CDR3 in amino acids: CASRQGALDEQFF. The CDR3 DNA is TGTGCCAGCAGACAGGGGGCATTGGATGAGCAGTTCTTC.

This clonotype has just a few counts. CDR3 region: CASSPKSRTEAFF. DNA of the CDR3: TGTGCCAGCAGCCCAAAATCTCGCACTGAAGCTTTCTTT. The chain links TRBV3-1 to TRBJ1-1; D uncertain. With 4 bases removed from V and 4 bases from J, the gap between germline ends came to 10 bases. Per germline, CDR1 LGHDT and CDR2 YNNKEL (reference sequence). The CDR3 loop spans 13 amino acids.

The V call is TRBV30, the J call TRBJ2-2; TRBD1 is a possible D gene (5 bases). CDR1 is GTSNPN and CDR2 is SVGIG in the germline V gene (reference sequence). With 2 bases removed from V and 1 base from J, the gap between germline ends came to 8 bases. The CDR3 loop spans 14 amino acids. CDR3 coding DNA: TGTGCCTGGAGTACAGGCTGGAACACCGGGGAGCTGTTTTTT. This codes for CAWSTGWNTGELFF.

This chain connects TRBV10-3 to TRBJ2-7, with D maybe TRBD2 (6 bases). The CDR3 contains 12 residues. CDR1 and CDR2 (germline): ENHRY, SYGVKD. The V gene lost 10 bases and the J gene lost 6 bases, with 16 bases spanning the gap. This CDR3 is CARGVQGAEQYF. Written as DNA, the CDR3 is TGTGCCAGGGGGGTCCAAGGGGCCGAGCAGTACTTC.